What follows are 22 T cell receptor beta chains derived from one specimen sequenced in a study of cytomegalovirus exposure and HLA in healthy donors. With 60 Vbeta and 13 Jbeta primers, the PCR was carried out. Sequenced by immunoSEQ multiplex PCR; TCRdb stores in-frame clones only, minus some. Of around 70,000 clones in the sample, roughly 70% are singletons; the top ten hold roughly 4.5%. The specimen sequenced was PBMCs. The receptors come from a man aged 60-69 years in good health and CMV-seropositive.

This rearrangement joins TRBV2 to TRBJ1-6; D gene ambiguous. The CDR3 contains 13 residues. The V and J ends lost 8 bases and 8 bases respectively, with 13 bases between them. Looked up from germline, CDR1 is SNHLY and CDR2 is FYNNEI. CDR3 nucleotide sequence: TGTGCCAGCGCCCCCGAAGCCGATTCACCCCTCCACTTT. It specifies CASAPEADSPLHF. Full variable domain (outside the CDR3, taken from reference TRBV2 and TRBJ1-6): EPEVTQTPSHQVTQMGQEVILRCVPISNHLYFYWYRQILGQKVEFLVSFYNNEISEKSEIFDDQFSVERPDGSNFTLKIRSTKLEDSAMYFCASAPEADSPLHFGNGTRLTVT.

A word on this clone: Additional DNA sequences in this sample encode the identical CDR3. The CDR3, as DNA: TGTGCCAGCTCACCGGGGACAGGAGGCTTGAACACTGAAGCTTTCTTT. Translation: CASSPGTGGLNTEAFF. The chain carries TRBV18 and TRBJ1-1; 8 nucleotides line up with TRBD1. V lost 3 bases to trimming and J lost 0 bases; unmatched junction nucleotides: 6. From germline, CDR1 is KGHSH and CDR2 LQKENI. This CDR3 is built from 16 residues.

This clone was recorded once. The CDR3 nucleotides read TGTGCCAGCACGACTAGCGGGAGGACCTACGAGCAGTACTTC. Protein: CASTTSGRTYEQYF. The rearrangement uses TRBV28 and TRBJ2-7; 13 bases agree with TRBD2. Per germline, CDR1 MDHEN and CDR2 SYDVKM. The ends lost 7 bases at V and 2 bases at J; junction bases unmatched: 2. The CDR3 spans 14 residues.

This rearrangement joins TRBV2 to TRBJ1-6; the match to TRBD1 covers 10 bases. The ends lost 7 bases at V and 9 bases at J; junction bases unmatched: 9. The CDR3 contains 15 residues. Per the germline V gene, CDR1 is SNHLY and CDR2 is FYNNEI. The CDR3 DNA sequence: TGTGCCAGCACCCAGACAGGGGGCGCGAGTTCACCCCTCCACTTT. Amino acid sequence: CASTQTGGASSPLHF. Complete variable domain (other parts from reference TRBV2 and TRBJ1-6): EPEVTQTPSHQVTQMGQEVILRCVPISNHLYFYWYRQILGQKVEFLVSFYNNEISEKSEIFDDQFSVERPDGSNFTLKIRSTKLEDSAMYFCASTQTGGASSPLHFGNGTRLTVT.

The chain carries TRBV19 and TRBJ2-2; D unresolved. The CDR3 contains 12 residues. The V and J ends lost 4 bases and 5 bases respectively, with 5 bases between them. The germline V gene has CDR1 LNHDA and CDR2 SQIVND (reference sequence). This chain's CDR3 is CASSTFTGELFF. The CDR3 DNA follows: TGTGCCAGTAGTACCTTTACCGGGGAGCTGTTTTTT.

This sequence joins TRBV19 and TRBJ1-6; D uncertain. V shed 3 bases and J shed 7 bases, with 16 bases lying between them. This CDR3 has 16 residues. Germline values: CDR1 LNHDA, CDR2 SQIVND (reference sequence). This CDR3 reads CASSISGGPGNSPLHF. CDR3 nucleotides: TGTGCCAGTAGTATTTCGGGAGGGCCCGGGAATTCACCCCTCCACTTT. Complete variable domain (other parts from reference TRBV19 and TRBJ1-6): DGGITQSPKYLFRKEGQNVTLSCEQNLNHDAMYWYRQDPGQGLRLIYYSQIVNDFQKGDIAEGYSVSREKKESFPLTVTSAQKNPTAFYLCASSISGGPGNSPLHFGNGTRLTVT.

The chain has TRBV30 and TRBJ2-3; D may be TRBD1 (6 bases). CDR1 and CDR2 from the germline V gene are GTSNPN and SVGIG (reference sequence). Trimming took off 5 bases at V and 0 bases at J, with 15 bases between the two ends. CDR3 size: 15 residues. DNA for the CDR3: TGTGCCTGGGAAGTACAGGGAACTAGCACAGATACGCAGTATTTT. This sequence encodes CAWEVQGTSTDTQYF.

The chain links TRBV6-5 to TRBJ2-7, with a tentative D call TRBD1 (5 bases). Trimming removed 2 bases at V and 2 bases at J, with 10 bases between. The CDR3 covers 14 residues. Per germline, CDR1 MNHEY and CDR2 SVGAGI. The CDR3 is CASSYRDSTYEQYF. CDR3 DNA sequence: TGTGCCAGCAGTTACCGAGACAGTACCTACGAGCAGTACTTC.

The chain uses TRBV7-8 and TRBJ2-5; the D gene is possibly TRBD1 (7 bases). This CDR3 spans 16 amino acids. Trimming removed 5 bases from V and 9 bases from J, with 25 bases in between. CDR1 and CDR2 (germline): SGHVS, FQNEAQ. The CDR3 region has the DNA TGTGCCAGCAGCCCTAGCAGGGGGGCCCCGATATGGGCCCAGTACTTC. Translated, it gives CASSPSRGAPIWAQYF. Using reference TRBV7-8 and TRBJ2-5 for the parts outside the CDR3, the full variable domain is GAGVSQSPRYKVAKRGQDVALRCDPISGHVSLFWYQQALGQGPEFLTYFQNEAQLDKSGLPSDRFFAERPEGSVSTLKIQRTQQEDSAVYLCASSPSRGAPIWAQYFGPGTRLLVL.

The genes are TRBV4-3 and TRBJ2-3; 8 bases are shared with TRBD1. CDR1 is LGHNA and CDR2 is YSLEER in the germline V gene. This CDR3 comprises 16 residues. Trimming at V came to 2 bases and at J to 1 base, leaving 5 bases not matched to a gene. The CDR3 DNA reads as TGCGCCAGCAGCCAAAGGACAGGGTCAGGCACAGATACGCAGTATTTT. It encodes CASSQRTGSGTDTQYF.

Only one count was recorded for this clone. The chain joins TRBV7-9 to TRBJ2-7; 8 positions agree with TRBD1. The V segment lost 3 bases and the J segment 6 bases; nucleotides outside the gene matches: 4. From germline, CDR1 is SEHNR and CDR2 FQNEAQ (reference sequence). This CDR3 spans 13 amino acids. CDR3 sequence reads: CASSFQGAGEQYF. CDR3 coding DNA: TGTGCCAGCAGCTTCCAGGGGGCTGGCGAGCAGTACTTC.

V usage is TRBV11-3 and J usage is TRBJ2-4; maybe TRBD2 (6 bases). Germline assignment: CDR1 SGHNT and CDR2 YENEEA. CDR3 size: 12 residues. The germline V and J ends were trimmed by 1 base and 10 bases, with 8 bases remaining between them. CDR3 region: CASSLGGEIQYF. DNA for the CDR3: TGTGCCAGCAGCTTAGGCGGGGAAATTCAGTACTTC.

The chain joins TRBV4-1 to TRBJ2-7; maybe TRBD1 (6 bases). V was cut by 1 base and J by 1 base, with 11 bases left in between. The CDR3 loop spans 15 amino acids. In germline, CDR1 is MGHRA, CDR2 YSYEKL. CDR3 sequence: CASSQVQGSSYEQYF. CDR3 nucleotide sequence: TGCGCCAGCAGCCAAGTACAGGGATCGTCCTACGAGCAGTACTTC.

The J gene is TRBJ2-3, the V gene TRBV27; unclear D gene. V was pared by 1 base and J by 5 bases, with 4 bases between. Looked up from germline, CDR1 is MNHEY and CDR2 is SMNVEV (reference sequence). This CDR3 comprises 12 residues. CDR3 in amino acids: CASSLYGDTQYF. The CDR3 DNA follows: TGTGCCAGCAGTTTATACGGAGATACGCAGTATTTT.

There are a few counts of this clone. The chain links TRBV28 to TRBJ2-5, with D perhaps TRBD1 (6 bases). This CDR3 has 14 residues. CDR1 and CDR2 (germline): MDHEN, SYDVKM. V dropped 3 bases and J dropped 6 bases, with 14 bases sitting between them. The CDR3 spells CASSFSGALKTQYF. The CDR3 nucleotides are TGTGCCAGCAGTTTCTCAGGGGCTCTGAAGACCCAGTACTTC. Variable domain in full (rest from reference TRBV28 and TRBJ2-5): DVKVTQSSRYLVKRTGEKVFLECVQDMDHENMFWYRQDPGLGLRLIYFSYDVKMKEKGDIPEGYSVSREKKERFSLILESASTNQTSMYLCASSFSGALKTQYFGPGTRLLVL.

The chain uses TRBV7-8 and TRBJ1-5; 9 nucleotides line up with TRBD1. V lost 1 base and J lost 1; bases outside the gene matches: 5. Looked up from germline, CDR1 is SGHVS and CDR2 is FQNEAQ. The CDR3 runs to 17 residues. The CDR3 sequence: CASSLVPTGGSNQPQHF. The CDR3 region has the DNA TGTGCCAGCAGCTTAGTCCCGACAGGGGGAAGCAATCAGCCCCAGCATTTT. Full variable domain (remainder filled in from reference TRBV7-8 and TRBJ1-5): GAGVSQSPRYKVAKRGQDVALRCDPISGHVSLFWYQQALGQGPEFLTYFQNEAQLDKSGLPSDRFFAERPEGSVSTLKIQRTQQEDSAVYLCASSLVPTGGSNQPQHFGDGTRLSIL.

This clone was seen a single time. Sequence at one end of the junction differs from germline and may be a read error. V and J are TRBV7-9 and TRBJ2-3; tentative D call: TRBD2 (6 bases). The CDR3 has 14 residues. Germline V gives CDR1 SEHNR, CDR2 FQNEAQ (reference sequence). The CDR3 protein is CSSSHGGSADTQYF. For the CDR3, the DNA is TGTTCCAGCAGCCACGGGGGATCGGCAGATACGCAGTATTTT.

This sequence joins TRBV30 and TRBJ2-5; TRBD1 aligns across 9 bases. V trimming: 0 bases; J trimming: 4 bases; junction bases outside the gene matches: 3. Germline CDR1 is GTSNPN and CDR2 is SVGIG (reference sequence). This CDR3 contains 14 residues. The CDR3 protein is CAWSVVTGGETQYF. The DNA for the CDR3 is TGTGCCTGGAGTGTGGTGACAGGGGGAGAGACCCAGTACTTC.

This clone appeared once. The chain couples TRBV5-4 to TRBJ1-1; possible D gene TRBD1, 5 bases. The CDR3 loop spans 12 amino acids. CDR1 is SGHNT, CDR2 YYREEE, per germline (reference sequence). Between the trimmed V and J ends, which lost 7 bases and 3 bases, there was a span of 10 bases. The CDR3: CASGGGYTEAFF. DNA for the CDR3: TGTGCCAGCGGGGGAGGTTACACTGAAGCTTTCTTT.

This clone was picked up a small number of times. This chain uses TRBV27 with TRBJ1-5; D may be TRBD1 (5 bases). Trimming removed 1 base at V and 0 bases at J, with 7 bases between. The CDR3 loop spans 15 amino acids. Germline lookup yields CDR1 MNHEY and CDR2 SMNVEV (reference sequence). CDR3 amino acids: CASSLWGDSNQPQHF. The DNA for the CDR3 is TGTGCCAGCAGTTTATGGGGGGATAGCAATCAGCCCCAGCATTTT.

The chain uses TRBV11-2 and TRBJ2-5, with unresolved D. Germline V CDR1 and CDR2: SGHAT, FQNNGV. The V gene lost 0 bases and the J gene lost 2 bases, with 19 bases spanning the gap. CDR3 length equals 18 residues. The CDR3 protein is CASSLDHLRRYGQETQYF. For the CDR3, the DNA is TGTGCCAGCAGCTTAGATCATCTTCGTCGTTACGGTCAAGAGACCCAGTACTTC. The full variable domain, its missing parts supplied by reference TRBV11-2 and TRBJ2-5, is EAGVAQSPRYKIIEKRQSVAFWCNPISGHATLYWYQQILGQGPKLLIQFQNNGVVDDSQLPKDRFSAERLKGVDSTLKIQPAKLEDSAVYLCASSLDHLRRYGQETQYFGPGTRLLVL.

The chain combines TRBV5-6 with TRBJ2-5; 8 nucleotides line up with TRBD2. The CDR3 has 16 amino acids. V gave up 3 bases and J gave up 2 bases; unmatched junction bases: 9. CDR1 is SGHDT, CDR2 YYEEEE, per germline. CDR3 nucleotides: TGTGCCAGCAGCTCCTCCGGGGGGGCCAGACAAGAGACCCAGTACTTC. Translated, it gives CASSSSGGARQETQYF. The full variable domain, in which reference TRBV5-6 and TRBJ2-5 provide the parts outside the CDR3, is DAGVTQSPTHLIKTRGQQVTLRCSPKSGHDTVSWYQQALGQGPQFIFQYYEEEERQRGNFPDRFSGHQFPNYSSELNVNALLLGDSALYLCASSSSGGARQETQYFGPGTRLLVL.